Each of the 28 T cell receptor beta chains below was sequenced from the same sample in a study of blood T cell repertoires in COVID-19. The table came from immunoSEQ multiplex PCR; TCRdb's copy has only in-frame clones and leaves some out. The data show roughly 80,000 clones, around 82% seen once. The sequencing sample was made of peripheral blood. The source of these receptors is a human donor in a cohort sampled during active COVID-19.

This chain joins TRBV5-1 and TRBJ2-5; 8 bases agree with TRBD2. The ends lost 3 bases at V and 5 bases at J; junction bases unmatched: 9. The CDR3 is 15 residues long. Germline loops: CDR1 SGHRS, CDR2 YFSETQ. The CDR3: CASSSGAAGGETQYF. Written as DNA, the CDR3 is TGCGCCAGCAGCTCGGGGGCTGCGGGGGGCGAGACCCAGTACTTC.

The chain has TRBV7-9 and TRBJ1-4, with TRBD1 matching over 7 bases. CDR3 size: 16 residues. Trimming took 4 bases from V and 4 from J; bases not matched to a gene: 9. Germline CDR1 SEHNR, CDR2 FQNEAQ (reference sequence). CDR3 nucleotide sequence: TGTGCCAGCAGCTCAGGGGGTCGGCAGGGTAATGAAAAACTGTTTTTT. Encoded protein: CASSSGGRQGNEKLFF.

This chain links TRBV7-2 with TRBJ2-6; D gene ambiguous. The CDR3 contains 16 residues. Trimming removed 2 bases from V and 3 bases from J, with 11 bases in between. CDR1 SGHTA and CDR2 FQGNSA come from the germline V gene. This CDR3 reads CASSLHGRIGANVLTF. CDR3 bases: TGTGCCAGCAGCTTACATGGCAGGATTGGGGCCAACGTCCTGACTTTC.

The V and J genes are TRBV14 and TRBJ2-7; 7 positions match TRBD1. The CDR3 runs to 12 residues. Germline CDR1 and CDR2: SGHDN and FVKESK. V lost 5 bases and J lost 5; bases outside the gene matches: 3. The CDR3 DNA sequence: TGTGCCAGCAGCTCTCAGGGGGACGAGCAGTACTTC. It yields the protein CASSSQGDEQYF.

The chain has TRBV27 and TRBJ2-1; TRBD2 matches at 9 bases. CDR1 is MNHEY and CDR2 is SMNVEV in the germline V gene (reference sequence). Trimming removed 7 bases from V and 6 bases from J; junction bases left unmatched: 10. The CDR3 is 15 residues long. This chain's CDR3 is CASKPASGDLNEQFF. The CDR3 region has the DNA TGTGCCAGCAAGCCCGCTAGCGGGGACCTCAATGAGCAGTTCTTC.

The chain employs TRBV18 and TRBJ1-2; D is possibly TRBD1 (6 bases). Trimming cost V 6 bases and J 8 bases, with 10 bases left between them. Germline lookup yields CDR1 KGHSH and CDR2 LQKENI. The CDR3 runs 11 residues. CDR3 protein: CASSPGQGYTF. As DNA, the CDR3 is TGTGCCAGCTCCCCAGGACAGGGCTACACCTTC. The full variable domain, rest sourced from reference TRBV18 and TRBJ1-2, is NAGVMQNPRHLVRRRGQEARLRCSPMKGHSHVYWYRQLPEEGLKFMVYLQKENIIDESGMPKERFSAEFPKEGPSILRIQQVVRGDSAAYFCASSPGQGYTFGSGTRLTVV.

The J gene is TRBJ2-2, the V gene TRBV19, with 10 bases fitting TRBD1. The CDR3 covers 14 residues. Germline lookup yields CDR1 LNHDA and CDR2 SQIVND (reference sequence). V was clipped by 9 bases and J by 6 bases; unmatched bases: 7. The CDR3 loop is CASAGTGVAGELFF. The CDR3 nucleotides read TGTGCCAGCGCCGGGACAGGGGTAGCCGGGGAGCTGTTTTTT.

This chain links TRBV5-1 with TRBJ2-2; 11 bases are a match to TRBD1. Germline CDR1 and CDR2: SGHRS and YFSETQ. J was trimmed by 6 bases and V by 2 bases; bases with no gene match: 3. The CDR3 is 15 amino acids. Written as DNA, the CDR3 is TGCGCCAGCAGCTTTGGGACAGGGGGTCCCGGGGAGCTGTTTTTT. Translating gives CASSFGTGGPGELFF.

In its sample, this clone was seen once. V gene TRBV19 combines with J gene TRBJ2-1; 7 bases are a match to TRBD1. There are 15 residues in the CDR3. CDR1 LNHDA and CDR2 SQIVND come from the germline V gene (reference sequence). V lost 6 bases and J lost 2; bases outside the gene matches: 7. Here the CDR3 reads CASSLGQKTYNEQFF. CDR3 bases: TGTGCCAGTAGCCTGGGACAGAAGACCTACAATGAGCAGTTCTTC. Supplemented by reference TRBV19 and TRBJ2-1, the full variable domain reads DGGITQSPKYLFRKEGQNVTLSCEQNLNHDAMYWYRQDPGQGLRLIYYSQIVNDFQKGDIAEGYSVSREKKESFPLTVTSAQKNPTAFYLCASSLGQKTYNEQFFGPGTRLTVL.

The chain has TRBV7-9 and TRBJ1-6, with 7 positions matching TRBD1. The CDR3 has 14 amino acids. V was pared by 11 bases and J by 8 bases, with 12 bases of the junction left unmatched. Germline CDR1 is SEHNR and CDR2 is FQNEAQ (reference sequence). The CDR3 is CAVPRGGTDSPLHF. The CDR3 DNA reads as TGTGCCGTACCCCGAGGGGGCACCGATTCACCCCTCCACTTT.

The chain combines TRBV10-3 with TRBJ1-5, with D possibly matching TRBD1 (5 bases). The germline CDR1 and CDR2 sequences are ENHRY and SYGVKD. The CDR3 is 14 amino acids. V lost 3 bases and J 4 bases, leaving 10 bases between the germline ends. The CDR3 protein is CAISDSQGNQPQHF. The CDR3 DNA is TGTGCCATCAGTGATTCCCAGGGAAATCAGCCCCAGCATTTT.

The table lists this clone with many counts. The chain links TRBV7-9 to TRBJ1-2; tentative D call: TRBD1 (5 bases). V dropped 5 bases and J dropped 4 bases, with 14 bases sitting between them. This CDR3 region has 14 residues. The germline V gene encodes CDR1 SEHNR and CDR2 FQNEAQ (reference sequence). This chain's CDR3 is CASSIRQRSYGYTF. For the CDR3, the DNA is TGTGCCAGCAGCATCAGACAGCGTTCCTATGGCTACACCTTC.

This chain links TRBV4-2 with TRBJ1-3, with D uncertain. From germline, CDR1 is LGHNA and CDR2 YNFKEQ. The CDR3 totals 15 residues. Trimming removed 1 base from V and 8 bases from J, with 15 bases in between. CDR3 sequence (DNA): TGTGCCAGCAGCCAAGGCGTCGCGGCCGAACACACCATATATTTT. This encodes CASSQGVAAEHTIYF.

Comment on this clone: Additional DNA sequences in this sample encode the identical CDR3. This rearrangement joins TRBV19 to TRBJ2-5; the match to TRBD2 covers 9 bases. V shed 6 bases, J shed 4 bases, and the junction held 9 bases outside the gene matches. The germline CDR1 and CDR2 sequences are LNHDA and SQIVND (reference sequence). CDR3 length equals 15 residues. Here the CDR3 DNA reads TGTGCCAGTAGACAGGGCGGGGGGGCGCGAGAGACCCAGTACTTC. Protein sequence: CASRQGGGARETQYF.

V is TRBV2 and J is TRBJ2-1, with TRBD1 matching over 7 bases. Germline lookup yields CDR1 SNHLY and CDR2 FYNNEI. V lost 6 bases, J lost 2 bases, and 7 bases stayed unmatched. This CDR3 comprises 15 residues. This chain's CDR3 is CASRLYTGAYNEQFF. The CDR3 DNA is TGTGCCAGCAGACTGTATACAGGGGCCTACAATGAGCAGTTCTTC.

This chain joins TRBV7-2 and TRBJ2-5; 14 nucleotides agree with TRBD2. The junction had 8 bases not matched to a gene; V was cut back by 6 bases and J by 5 bases. The CDR3 has 16 amino acids. Germline loops: CDR1 SGHTA, CDR2 FQGNSA. CDR3 loop: CASSPRLAGGRETQYF. In DNA, the CDR3 is TGTGCCAGCAGTCCTAGACTAGCGGGGGGGCGTGAGACCCAGTACTTC.

This clone has only one observation. The rearrangement joins TRBV9 to TRBJ1-1; 9 bases align to TRBD1. V dropped 3 bases and J dropped 5; count of bases not matched to a gene: 11. From germline, CDR1 is SGDLS and CDR2 YYNGEE. The CDR3 covers 16 residues. This chain's CDR3 is CASSAQKTGGRTEAFF. CDR3 sequence (DNA): TGTGCCAGCAGCGCTCAGAAGACAGGGGGAAGGACTGAAGCTTTCTTT.

V gene TRBV28 combines with J gene TRBJ2-1, with 14 bases aligning to TRBD2. This CDR3 comprises 15 residues. CDR1 MDHEN and CDR2 SYDVKM come from the germline V gene. Trimming removed 2 bases from V and 10 bases from J; junction bases left unmatched: 4. The CDR3 DNA follows: TGTGCCAGCAGTTTACTCTGGACTAGCGGGGGGGAGCAGTTCTTC. Translating gives CASSLLWTSGGEQFF. The full variable domain, its missing parts supplied by reference TRBV28 and TRBJ2-1, is DVKVTQSSRYLVKRTGEKVFLECVQDMDHENMFWYRQDPGLGLRLIYFSYDVKMKEKGDIPEGYSVSREKKERFSLILESASTNQTSMYLCASSLLWTSGGEQFFGPGTRLTVL.

This clone was counted once. This chain links TRBV29-1 with TRBJ2-7; a possible D gene is TRBD2 (8 bases). CDR3 length: 16 amino acids. With 3 bases removed from V and 2 bases from J, the gap between germline ends came to 20 bases. Per the germline V gene, CDR1 is SQVTM and CDR2 is ANQGSEA. CDR3 sequence reads: CSVEVGSGGGTYEQYF. The CDR3, as DNA: TGCAGCGTTGAGGTAGGCTCGGGAGGGGGCACCTACGAGCAGTACTTC.

The chain joins TRBV9 to TRBJ1-2; 7 bases map to TRBD1. V lost 3 bases to trimming and J lost 5 bases; unmatched junction nucleotides: 7. This CDR3 contains 14 residues. Germline V gives CDR1 SGDLS, CDR2 YYNGEE. CDR3 sequence reads: CASSADRVGYGYTF. DNA of the CDR3: TGTGCCAGCAGCGCCGACAGGGTGGGGTATGGCTACACCTTC.

This chain joins TRBV2 and TRBJ2-2; 12 bases agree with TRBD2. The CDR3 length is 18 residues. Germline V gene lookup returns CDR1 SNHLY and CDR2 FYNNEI. The V gene end was trimmed by 5 bases and the J gene end by 4 bases; junction bases not matched to a gene: 11. CDR3 nucleotide sequence: TGTGCCAGCAGTCTGATGACTAGCGGGGGTACTTTCACCGGGGAGCTGTTTTTT. Protein sequence: CASSLMTSGGTFTGELFF.

This clone was detected once. The V call is TRBV24-1, the J call TRBJ2-5; 13 bases agree with TRBD2. CDR1 KGHDR and CDR2 SFDVKD come from the germline V gene. The CDR3 runs to 16 residues. V lost 4 bases and J lost 3; bases outside the gene matches: 4. CDR3 coding DNA: TGTGCCACCAGTGACCACGGACTAGCGGGGGAAGAGACCCAGTACTTC. Translating gives CATSDHGLAGEETQYF.

The chain joins TRBV18 to TRBJ2-7; 7 nucleotides agree with TRBD1. With V trimmed by 3 bases and J by 0 bases, 2 bases remained unmatched. The V gene's germline CDR1 is KGHSH and CDR2 LQKENI. This CDR3 has 14 amino acids. The chain's CDR3 is CASSPGQSSYEQYF. The CDR3 DNA sequence: TGTGCCAGCTCACCGGGACAGAGCTCCTACGAGCAGTACTTC.

The chain carries TRBV24-1 and TRBJ2-3, with D possibly matching TRBD2 (7 bases). CDR3 length equals 15 residues. Germline V lookup: CDR1 KGHDR, CDR2 SFDVKD. Trimming left V 6 bases short and J 8 bases short, with 20 bases between. CDR3: CATSNGGARKGTQYF. The CDR3 DNA reads TGTGCCACCAGTAATGGGGGGGCAAGAAAGGGTACGCAGTATTTT.

The chain links TRBV27 to TRBJ2-6; D is possibly TRBD1 (6 bases). V was clipped by 5 bases and J by 4 bases, with 12 bases between them. In germline, CDR1 is MNHEY, CDR2 SMNVEV (reference sequence). The CDR3 covers 15 residues. The CDR3 region has the DNA TGTGCCAGCAGTGCCGCAGGGGCGGGGGCCAACGTCCTGACTTTC. Amino acids: CASSAAGAGANVLTF.

This chain links TRBV28 with TRBJ1-2, with 9 nucleotides matching TRBD1. CDR3 length: 15 amino acids. V trimming: 4 bases; J trimming: 4 bases; junction bases outside the gene matches: 7. The germline CDR1 and CDR2 sequences are MDHEN and SYDVKM. CDR3 DNA: TGTGCCAGCAGTTCTTTCGGGACAGGGCGCTATGGCTACACCTTC. The encoded protein is CASSSFGTGRYGYTF.

The rearrangement uses TRBV19 and TRBJ2-3; 11 bases are shared with TRBD2. The CDR3 length is 15 residues. Germline V CDR1 and CDR2: LNHDA, SQIVND (reference sequence). The V segment lost 5 bases and the J segment 6 bases; nucleotides outside the gene matches: 7. Written as DNA, the CDR3 is TGTGCCAGTAGTCCCGGGTTAGCGGGGGGGGATACGCAGTATTTT. The encoded protein is CASSPGLAGGDTQYF.

This chain uses TRBV2 with TRBJ2-1; a weak D match, TRBD1 (6 bases). The V gene's germline CDR1 is SNHLY and CDR2 FYNNEI. The CDR3 covers 12 residues. V dropped 5 bases and J dropped 8 bases, with 10 bases sitting between them. The CDR3 reads CASSLQGDEQFF. In nucleotides, the CDR3 is TGTGCCAGCAGTTTACAGGGTGATGAGCAGTTCTTC.